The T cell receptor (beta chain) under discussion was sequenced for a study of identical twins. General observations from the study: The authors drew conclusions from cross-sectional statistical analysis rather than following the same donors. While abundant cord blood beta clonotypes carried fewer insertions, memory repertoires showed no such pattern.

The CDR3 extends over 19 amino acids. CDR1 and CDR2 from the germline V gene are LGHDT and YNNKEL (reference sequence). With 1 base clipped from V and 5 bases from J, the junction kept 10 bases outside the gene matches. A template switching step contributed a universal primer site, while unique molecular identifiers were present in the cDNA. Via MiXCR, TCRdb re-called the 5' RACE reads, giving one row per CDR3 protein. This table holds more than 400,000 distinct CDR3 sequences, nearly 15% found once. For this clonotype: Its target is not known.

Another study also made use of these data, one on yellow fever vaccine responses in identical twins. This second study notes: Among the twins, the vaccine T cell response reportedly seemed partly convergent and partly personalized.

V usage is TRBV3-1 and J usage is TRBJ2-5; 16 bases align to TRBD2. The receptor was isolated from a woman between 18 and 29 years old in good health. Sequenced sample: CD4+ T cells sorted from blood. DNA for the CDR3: TGTGCCAGCAGCCAAGGGCCGGGACTAGCGGGGGGGCCCGGTGAGACCCAGTACTTC. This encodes CASSQGPGLAGGPGETQYF.